A single sample gave rise to the 13 T cell receptor beta chains below, sequenced in a study of blood T cell repertoires in COVID-19. Measured with immunoSEQ multiplex PCR; TCRdb has only the in-frame clones, and not every one. The sample has 100,000 to 150,000 clones, 79% seen once. Sequencing was carried out using peripheral blood. Every receptor here comes from a man aged 35 to 55 with active or convalescent COVID-19.

CDR3 loop: CASREGAPTPTDTQYF. CDR3 nucleotide sequence: TGCGCCAGCAGGGAGGGGGCTCCCACACCCACAGATACGCAGTATTTT. This chain links TRBV5-1 with TRBJ2-3, with TRBD1 as a possible D gene (7 bases). The V and J ends lost 5 bases and 2 bases respectively, with 18 bases between them. In germline, CDR1 is SGHRS, CDR2 YFSETQ. The CDR3 contains 16 residues. The whole variable domain, remainder taken from reference TRBV5-1 and TRBJ2-3, is KAGVTQTPRYLIKTRGQQVTLSCSPISGHRSVSWYQQTPGQGLQFLFEYFSETQRNKGNFPGRFSGRQFSNSRSEMNVSTLELGDSALYLCASREGAPTPTDTQYFGPGTRLTVL.

The genes are TRBV7-3 and TRBJ1-2; possibly TRBD1 for D (5 bases). V was cut by 5 bases and J by 7 bases, with 14 bases left in between. Looked up from germline, CDR1 is SGHTA and CDR2 is FQGTGA. This CDR3 has 13 amino acids. The CDR3 DNA sequence: TGTGCCAGCAGCCGAGACAGCTTCGGTGGCTACACCTTC. It codes for CASSRDSFGGYTF. Filled out from reference TRBV7-3 and TRBJ1-2, the complete variable domain reads GAGVSQTPSNKVTEKGKYVELRCDPISGHTALYWYRQSLGQGPEFLIYFQGTGAADDSGLPNDRFFAVRPEGSVSTLKIQRTERGDSAVYLCASSRDSFGGYTFGSGTRLTVV.

V usage is TRBV3-1 (or the pseudogene TRBV3-2) and J usage is TRBJ2-5; no reliable D call. This CDR3 contains 14 residues. V lost 4 bases and J lost 5, with 14 bases in between. From germline, CDR1 is LGHDT and CDR2 YNNKEL (reference sequence). The CDR3 DNA is TGTGCCAGCAGCCCACTTAGTGACGGGGAGACCCAGTACTTC. Residues: CASSPLSDGETQYF.

In DNA, the CDR3 is TGTGCCAGCGATCAGGGCGCAGATACGCAGTATTTT. Encoded protein: CASDQGADTQYF. The chain recombines TRBV12-3 or TRBV12-4 with TRBJ2-3, with D possibly being TRBD1 (5 bases). The CDR3 has 12 amino acids. Trimming stripped 8 bases from V and 4 bases from J, with 10 bases between.

The chain recombines TRBV21-1 with TRBJ1-5. TRBV21-1 is designated a pseudogene. The CDR3 is made up of 15 amino acids. The CDR3 region is CASSTSWSYNQPQHF. The CDR3 bases are TGTGCCAGCAGCACCTCTTGGAGTTACAATCAGCCCCAGCATTTT.

There are a few counts of this clone. The chain links TRBV28 to TRBJ1-5; tentative D call: TRBD1 (5 bases). This CDR3 region has 11 residues. Deletions cut 6 bases from V and 6 bases from J, with 6 bases between. Germline V CDR1 and CDR2: MDHEN, SYDVKM. CDR3 in amino acids: CASSGGQPQHF. In DNA, the CDR3 is TGTGCCAGCAGCGGGGGTCAGCCCCAGCATTTT.

This chain connects TRBV4-3 to TRBJ1-1, with a tentative D call TRBD1 (6 bases). V shed 6 bases and J shed 9 bases, with 11 bases lying between them. Germline-derived CDR1 and CDR2 are LGHNA and YSLEER. CDR3 length: 11 amino acids. CDR3 sequence reads: CASREGGKAFF. CDR3 DNA sequence: TGCGCCAGCAGAGAAGGGGGAAAAGCTTTCTTT.

This clone was counted a single time. The chain combines TRBV6-4 with TRBJ2-7; 8 nucleotides line up with TRBD1. J gave up 7 bases and V 2 bases, and 4 bases lay outside the gene matches. Germline lookup yields CDR1 MRHNA and CDR2 SNTAGT. The CDR3 is 13 residues long. The DNA for the CDR3 is TGTGCCAGCAGTGACCAGGGGGCTGGGGAGCAGTACTTC. It is translated as CASSDQGAGEQYF.

The gene calls are TRBV11-2 and TRBJ1-1; 8 nucleotides match TRBD1. Germline CDR1 SGHAT, CDR2 FQNNGV. The V gene end was trimmed by 2 bases and the J gene end by 5 bases; junction bases not matched to a gene: 7. The CDR3 is 15 residues long. CDR3 nucleotides: TGTGCCAGCAGCTTATCTGCCAGGGGGCCAACTGAAGCTTTCTTT. It is translated as CASSLSARGPTEAFF.

In its sample, this clone was seen once. The genes are TRBV30 and TRBJ1-6; no firm D call. Per germline, CDR1 GTSNPN and CDR2 SVGIG (reference sequence). This CDR3 region has 17 residues. V dropped 2 bases and J dropped 0 bases, with 14 bases sitting between them. The CDR3 bases are TGTGCCTGGAGTTTGTGGGCCGCAAACTCCTATAATTCACCCCTCCACTTT. Translating it yields CAWSLWAANSYNSPLHF.

The V and J genes are TRBV6-6 and TRBJ1-2, with 9 positions matching TRBD1. The CDR3 runs to 15 residues. Trimming at V came to 2 bases and at J to 2 bases, leaving 3 bases not matched to a gene. Germline V CDR1 and CDR2: MNHNY, SVGAGI (reference sequence). The CDR3 DNA follows: TGTGCCAGCAGTTACGGGGGGACAGGGAACTATGGCTACACCTTC. It yields the protein CASSYGGTGNYGYTF.

The chain employs TRBV7-2 and TRBJ1-5; no definite D call. V was shortened by 5 bases and J by 7 bases, with 12 bases between the two germline ends. Germline V gene sequence: CDR1 SGHTA, CDR2 FQGNSA. The CDR3 spans 13 residues. The CDR3 DNA follows: TGTGCCAGCAGCGGAAGGACTGGGCAGCCCCAGCATTTT. This gives the protein CASSGRTGQPQHF.

The rearrangement joins TRBV7-3 to TRBJ2-1, with 11 bases fitting TRBD2. V was pared by 5 bases and J by 8 bases, with 8 bases of the junction left unmatched. The CDR3 totals 15 residues. CDR1 is SGHTA, CDR2 FQGTGA, per germline. In nucleotides, the CDR3 is TGTGCCAGCAGCCTTAGCGGGAGGGTGGTAGATGAGCAGTTCTTC. Translating gives CASSLSGRVVDEQFF.